Listed here are 29 T cell receptor beta chains from one sample, sequenced in a study of chronic HIV infection and antiretroviral therapy. TCRdb re-called the 5' RACE reads with MiXCR, one entry per CDR3 protein. The table has about 38,000 distinct CDR3 sequences, roughly 8.8% seen once. The sequencing sample was made of peripheral blood. The receptors derive from an adult who had HIV and had not received antiretroviral therapy, or was an uninfected healthy control (not recorded which).

There are many counts of this clonotype. The chain employs TRBV9 and TRBJ1-6, with D possibly being TRBD1 (6 bases). Trimming pared 6 bases from V and 1 base from J, leaving 11 bases between. The CDR3 sequence is 15 residues long. The V gene's germline CDR1 is SGDLS and CDR2 YYNGEE. CDR3 loop: CASNAGTSYNSPLHF. The DNA for the CDR3 is TGTGCCAGCAACGCCGGGACATCCTATAATTCACCCCTCCACTTT.

This clonotype has a count of ten or more. The chain uses TRBV7-9 and TRBJ2-6; unclear D gene. Deletions cut 2 bases from V and 2 bases from J, with 10 bases between. CDR3 length: 16 amino acids. Germline V gene data show CDR1 as SEHNR and CDR2 as FQNEAQ (reference sequence). The CDR3 DNA follows: TGTGCCAGCAGCTTACGTAAGGGTACTGGGGCCAACGTCCTGACTTTC. It translates to CASSLRKGTGANVLTF.

This clonotype has ten or more counts. The rearrangement uses TRBV6-1 and TRBJ2-1, with 8 bases aligning to TRBD2. V gave up 6 bases and J gave up 8 bases; unmatched junction bases: 3. Germline V CDR1 and CDR2: MNHNS, SASEGT. The CDR3 spans 12 residues. The CDR3 here is CASRGLGDEQFF. The CDR3 nucleotides read TGTGCCAGCAGGGGACTAGGCGATGAGCAGTTCTTC.

This clonotype has a handful of counts. Here the CDR3 reads CASSFEGNNYGYTF. Here the CDR3 DNA reads TGTGCCAGCAGTTTTGAGGGGAACAACTATGGCTACACCTTC. The gene calls are TRBV28 and TRBJ1-2; weak D call: TRBD1 (5 bases). The ends were cut back, 3 bases at V and 2 bases at J, with 10 bases in the middle. CDR1 MDHEN and CDR2 SYDVKM come from the germline V gene. CDR3 length equals 14 residues.

The rearrangement links TRBV29-1 to TRBJ1-2, with D unresolved. The V gene lost 0 bases and the J gene lost 8 bases, with 10 bases spanning the gap. The CDR3 covers 12 residues. Germline V CDR1 and CDR2: SQVTM, ANQGSEA. CDR3 protein: CSVEEGGGGYTF. The CDR3 DNA follows: TGCAGCGTTGAAGAAGGAGGTGGCGGCTACACCTTC.

There are a few counts of this clonotype. This chain connects TRBV28 to TRBJ2-1, with 13 bases that match TRBD2. V lost 6 bases, J lost 8 bases, and 10 bases stayed unmatched. The germline CDR1 and CDR2 sequences are MDHEN and SYDVKM. CDR3 length: 16 residues. CDR3 sequence: CASRRPGTSGKHEQFF. In nucleotides, the CDR3 is TGTGCCAGCAGACGACCCGGGACTAGCGGGAAGCATGAGCAGTTCTTC.

To note about this clonotype: A single base separates this from a much larger clone, so it may be a read error. This sequence joins TRBV5-1 and TRBJ1-2; D is undetermined. The germline V gene has CDR1 SGHRS and CDR2 YFSETQ. Trimming removed 2 bases from V and 3 bases from J, with 14 bases in between. This CDR3 is built from 15 residues. The CDR3 sequence: CASSFQQPEDYGYTF. The CDR3 DNA is TGCGCCAGCAGCTTTCAACAGCCGGAGGACTATGGCTACACCTTC.

This clonotype was detected many times. The chain joins TRBV2 to TRBJ2-7; D gene uncertain. The CDR3 spans 14 residues. Germline values: CDR1 SNHLY, CDR2 FYNNEI. The V and J ends lost 5 bases and 0 bases respectively, with 11 bases between them. In DNA, the CDR3 is TGTGCCAGCAGTTCGGCGGCCGGCTCCTACGAGCAGTACTTC. Its translation: CASSSAAGSYEQYF. Together with reference TRBV2 and TRBJ2-7, the CDR3 gives the full variable domain: EPEVTQTPSHQVTQMGQEVILRCVPISNHLYFYWYRQILGQKVEFLVSFYNNEISEKSEIFDDQFSVERPDGSNFTLKIRSTKLEDSAMYFCASSSAAGSYEQYFGPGTRLTVT.

This clonotype was detected many times. J is TRBJ2-2 and V is TRBV2; 8 bases align to TRBD2. The CDR3 loop spans 16 amino acids. Germline trimming cut 2 bases from V and 5 bases from J; bases unmatched to any gene: 7. The V gene's germline CDR1 is SNHLY and CDR2 FYNNEI. The CDR3 loop reads CASSEFAGGRTGELFF. CDR3 nucleotide sequence: TGTGCCAGCAGTGAATTTGCGGGAGGTCGAACCGGGGAGCTGTTTTTT.

The table lists this clonotype with a few counts. V is TRBV28 and J is TRBJ1-4, with D uncertain. Per the germline V gene, CDR1 is MDHEN and CDR2 is SYDVKM. The CDR3 consists of 16 residues. The V end lost 5 bases, the J end lost 7 bases, and 20 bases lay between the germline ends. The DNA of the CDR3 is TGTGCCAGCAGTGAGACCGACATAAACTGGGGTGAAAAACTGTTTTTT. It translates to CASSETDINWGEKLFF. Drawing the rest from reference TRBV28 and TRBJ1-4, the complete variable domain is DVKVTQSSRYLVKRTGEKVFLECVQDMDHENMFWYRQDPGLGLRLIYFSYDVKMKEKGDIPEGYSVSREKKERFSLILESASTNQTSMYLCASSETDINWGEKLFFGSGTQLSVL.

In this sample, this clonotype turned up a few times. The rearrangement joins TRBV28 to TRBJ1-4; D is possibly TRBD1 (6 bases). V gave up 1 base and J gave up 0 bases, with 6 bases separating them. The CDR3 is made up of 15 amino acids. Germline V gene lookup returns CDR1 MDHEN and CDR2 SYDVKM. CDR3 DNA: TGTGCCAGCAGTTTATCAGGGGCAACTAATGAAAAACTGTTTTTT. Translated: CASSLSGATNEKLFF.

This clonotype was counted only a few times. The V gene is TRBV29-1, the J gene TRBJ1-2; D may be TRBD1 (6 bases). CDR1 SQVTM and CDR2 ANQGSEA come from the germline V gene. The ends were cut back, 7 bases at V and 6 bases at J, with 18 bases in the middle. This CDR3 contains 13 residues. CDR3 amino acids: CSAGHSPFDGYTF. The DNA of the CDR3 is TGCAGCGCGGGACATTCCCCGTTCGATGGCTACACCTTC.

The rearrangement uses TRBV29-1 and TRBJ2-1, with 14 nucleotides matching TRBD2. The length of the CDR3 is 14 residues. V lost 5 bases, J lost 12 bases, and 9 bases stayed unmatched. CDR1 is SQVTM and CDR2 is ANQGSEA in the germline V gene. The chain's CDR3 is CSVTGTSGSLWQFF. In nucleotides, the CDR3 is TGCAGCGTTACCGGGACTAGCGGGAGCCTATGGCAGTTCTTC.

This chain links TRBV5-1 with TRBJ1-1, with D hard to call. CDR3 length: 12 residues. CDR1 is SGHRS and CDR2 is YFSETQ in the germline V gene. The V end was cut by 2 bases, the J end by 5 bases, with 7 bases between. CDR3 coding DNA: TGCGCCAGCAGCTTCGCGGGTACTGAAGCTTTCTTT. Residues: CASSFAGTEAFF.

This clonotype was detected only a few times. The chain links TRBV2 to TRBJ1-4; 7 nucleotides agree with TRBD1. Germline V gene lookup returns CDR1 SNHLY and CDR2 FYNNEI. Unmatched junction bases numbered 6, after V lost 5 bases and J lost 0 bases. The CDR3 totals 16 residues. The CDR3 reads CASSSDRDATNEKLFF. CDR3 in DNA: TGTGCCAGCAGTTCAGACAGGGACGCAACTAATGAAAAACTGTTTTTT.

This clonotype was counted at least ten times. V is TRBV3-1 and J is TRBJ2-7; a possible D gene is TRBD2 (5 bases). CDR1 is LGHDT and CDR2 is YNNKEL in the germline V gene (reference sequence). This CDR3 comprises 14 residues. Trimming cost V 0 bases and J 5 bases, with 11 bases left between them. The CDR3 sequence: CASSQDPSSDEQYF. The CDR3 DNA reads TGTGCCAGCAGCCAAGATCCCAGTAGCGACGAGCAGTACTTC.

This clonotype showed up many times. Here the CDR3 DNA reads TGTGCCAGCAGTTCACCCGGGGCAGGGGGCGCGACCGGGGAGCTGTTTTTT. This encodes CASSSPGAGGATGELFF. The rearrangement links TRBV28 to TRBJ2-2; 8 nucleotides align to TRBD1. The trim removed 4 bases at V and 5 bases at J, leaving 12 bases unmatched. Germline V gene lookup returns CDR1 MDHEN and CDR2 SYDVKM. The CDR3 sequence is 17 residues long.

This clonotype showed up many times. V gene TRBV28 combines with J gene TRBJ2-3; perhaps TRBD2 as D (5 bases). Germline V CDR1 and CDR2: MDHEN, SYDVKM. The V gene lost 6 bases and the J gene lost 3 bases, with 25 bases spanning the gap. This CDR3 is built from 18 residues. CDR3 protein: CASRPPPGSGIETDTQYF. The CDR3 bases are TGTGCCAGCAGGCCACCTCCGGGGAGCGGAATTGAGACAGATACGCAGTATTTT. Looking up the rest from reference TRBV28 and TRBJ2-3 gives the full variable domain: DVKVTQSSRYLVKRTGEKVFLECVQDMDHENMFWYRQDPGLGLRLIYFSYDVKMKEKGDIPEGYSVSREKKERFSLILESASTNQTSMYLCASRPPPGSGIETDTQYFGPGTRLTVL.

This clonotype appeared many times. The germline gene is not matched at one end of the junction; a read error may be the cause. V is TRBV7-9 and J is TRBJ2-2; 7 bases map to TRBD2. Germline CDR1 SEHNR, CDR2 FQNEAQ (reference sequence). This CDR3 is built from 17 residues. Written as DNA, the CDR3 is TGTGCCAGCACCTTACTGGGCGCGGGAGTAGTCACCGGGGAGCTGTTTTTT. Its protein is CASTLLGAGVVTGELFF.

This clonotype was seen many times. The V call is TRBV2, the J call TRBJ2-6; D ambiguous. Germline CDR1 SNHLY, CDR2 FYNNEI. The CDR3 consists of 17 residues. Trimming cost V 3 bases and J 0 bases, with 12 bases left between them. CDR3 amino acids: CASSDVQPPSGANVLTF. The DNA for the CDR3 is TGTGCCAGCAGTGATGTACAACCCCCCTCTGGGGCCAACGTCCTGACTTTC.

This sequence joins TRBV20-1 and TRBJ1-1, with D unresolved. V lost 1 base to trimming and J lost 4 bases, with 13 bases between them. Germline V gene sequence: CDR1 DFQATT, CDR2 SNEGSKA (reference sequence). The length of the CDR3 is 14 residues. The CDR3 loop reads CSARVGSFGTEAFF. The CDR3 DNA reads TGCAGTGCTAGAGTGGGCAGTTTCGGCACTGAAGCTTTCTTT.

Worth noting for this clonotype: Compared with germline, one end of the junction differs, possibly owing to a read error. The chain couples TRBV28 to TRBJ2-7, with D perhaps assigned TRBD1 or TRBD2 (5 bases each). CDR1 and CDR2 from the germline V gene are MDHEN and SYDVKM. CDR3 length: 12 amino acids. The CDR3, as DNA: TGTGCCAGCAGCAAGATAGGGGACGAGCGGTACTTC. Encoded protein: CASSKIGDERYF.

In its sample, this clonotype was seen many times. V is TRBV7-3 and J is TRBJ1-6; D uncertain. V lost 3 bases and J lost 7, with 10 bases in between. CDR1 and CDR2 (germline): SGHTA, FQGTGA. The CDR3 has 14 residues. The CDR3 loop is CASSFGSANSPLHF. CDR3 DNA: TGTGCCAGCAGCTTCGGCAGCGCCAATTCACCCCTCCACTTT.

In this sample, this clonotype turned up many times. This chain joins TRBV3-1 and TRBJ1-5; D perhaps matches TRBD1 (5 bases). The CDR3 runs to 14 residues. Germline V gene sequence: CDR1 LGHDT, CDR2 YNNKEL (reference sequence). V was pared by 4 bases and J by 9 bases, with 16 bases between. CDR3 protein: CASSPAWGSGPQHF. Here the CDR3 DNA reads TGTGCCAGCAGCCCAGCTTGGGGGTCAGGGCCCCAGCATTTT.

This clonotype is categorized as medium-sized. V gene TRBV29-1 combines with J gene TRBJ2-7; a weak D match, TRBD1 (6 bases). Per germline, CDR1 SQVTM and CDR2 ANQGSEA. There are 14 residues in the CDR3. Trimming took 1 base from V and 0 from J, leaving 10 bases between them. In DNA, the CDR3 is TGCAGCGTTGAAGCAGGGGCCAACTCCTACGAGCAGTACTTC. Protein sequence: CSVEAGANSYEQYF.

Only a few counts were recorded for this clonotype. This chain connects TRBV19 to TRBJ2-6, with 13 bases lining up with TRBD2. Unmatched junction bases numbered 5, after V lost 1 base and J lost 2 bases. There are 19 residues in the CDR3. In germline, CDR1 is LNHDA, CDR2 SQIVND (reference sequence). Here the CDR3 DNA reads TGTGCCAGTAGTATAGTTGGACTAGCGGGAGTTACTGGGGCCAACGTCCTGACTTTC. Translating it yields CASSIVGLAGVTGANVLTF. Drawing the rest from reference TRBV19 and TRBJ2-6, the complete variable domain is DGGITQSPKYLFRKEGQNVTLSCEQNLNHDAMYWYRQDPGQGLRLIYYSQIVNDFQKGDIAEGYSVSREKKESFPLTVTSAQKNPTAFYLCASSIVGLAGVTGANVLTFGAGSRLTVL.

This clonotype was seen at least ten times. The chain employs TRBV28 and TRBJ2-1; D gene ambiguous. Germline assignment: CDR1 MDHEN and CDR2 SYDVKM. Trimming cost V 5 bases and J 6 bases, with 11 bases left between them. CDR3 size: 13 residues. The CDR3 DNA reads TGTGCCAGCAGTAGCCGTAGAAGCAATGAGCAGTTCTTC. This sequence encodes CASSSRRSNEQFF.

This clonotype showed up just a few times. This chain connects TRBV2 to TRBJ2-1; 8 bases map to TRBD2. The ends lost 8 bases at V and 7 bases at J; junction bases unmatched: 13. The CDR3 contains 15 residues. Germline assignment: CDR1 SNHLY and CDR2 FYNNEI. The chain's CDR3 is CASCLEAAGGNEQFF. The DNA for the CDR3 is TGTGCCAGCTGTCTCGAGGCGGCGGGAGGTAATGAGCAGTTCTTC.

This clonotype appeared many times. The rearrangement uses TRBV12-3 or TRBV12-4 and TRBJ2-3; perhaps TRBD2 as D (6 bases). The CDR3 totals 14 residues. Trimming took off 5 bases at V and 0 bases at J, with 9 bases between the two ends. The CDR3 sequence: CASSPGTSTDTQYF. CDR3 bases: TGTGCCAGCAGTCCCGGGACTAGCACAGATACGCAGTATTTT.